This T cell receptor beta chain was identified in a study of blood T cells in healthy people across ages. Alongside a J-beta primer mix, a sample-barcoded 5' primer served in a second PCR lasting roughly 7 to 12 cycles. Each cDNA molecule received a tag from a template-switch adaptor that had 12 random nucleotides. Each sample yielded at least 2.5 million CDR3-containing paired-end reads. TCRdb independently ran MiXCR on the 5' RACE reads; one entry per CDR3 protein. Altogether over 1,200,000 distinct CDR3 sequences are present, approximately 59% being singletons, with the ten largest covering over 5.5%. General study points: Naive CD4+ cell counts and diversity both ran higher in long-lived than in aged donors. Estimates of total diversity, which came from one million sequenced T cells, were considered to be underestimates.

This CDR3 has 12 amino acids. Between the trimmed V and J ends, which lost 3 bases and 4 bases, there was a span of 4 bases. The germline V gene has CDR1 SEHNR and CDR2 FQNEAQ (reference sequence). This clonotype has only a few counts. Antigen specificity is unknown. This chain uses TRBV7-9 with TRBJ1-3, with D unresolved. This receptor was identified in a man younger than 35 in good health. The sequencing sample was made of blood. CDR3 DNA: TGTGCCAGCAGCTTCCAGGGAAACACCATATATTTT. This codes for CASSFQGNTIYF.